The 23 T cell receptor beta chains below come from one sample, sequenced in a study of early stage breast cancer tumors. Measured with immunoSEQ multiplex PCR; TCRdb has only the in-frame clones, and not every one. The sample lists about 28,000 clones; around three quarters were seen once. Sequencing was done on a sample of blood. The receptors stem from a person aged 55-75 years with breast cancer.

The rearrangement links TRBV7-8 to TRBJ1-5; TRBD1 is a possible D gene (6 bases). V was pared by 4 bases and J by 3 bases, with 13 bases between. There are 15 residues in the CDR3. The V gene's germline CDR1 is SGHVS and CDR2 FQNEAQ. In nucleotides, the CDR3 is TGTGCCAGCAGCTCAAACCGACAGGTCAATCAGCCCCAGCATTTT. This translates into CASSSNRQVNQPQHF.

J is TRBJ2-5 and V is TRBV29-1, with 8 bases fitting TRBD1. The CDR3 is 13 residues long. Per the germline V gene, CDR1 is SQVTM and CDR2 is ANQGSEA. V gave up 3 bases and J gave up 5 bases; unmatched junction bases: 5. CDR3 amino acids: CSVERTGMETQYF. DNA for the CDR3: TGCAGCGTTGAGAGGACAGGGATGGAGACCCAGTACTTC.

This clone was found a few times. The CDR3 coding sequence is TGCTCTGACTCCAGCACAGATACGCAGTATTTT. Its translation is CSDSSTDTQYF. The gene calls are TRBV29-1 and TRBJ2-3; no reliable D call. The germline gives CDR1 SQVTM, CDR2 ANQGSEA. There are 11 residues in the CDR3.

This chain connects TRBV7-6 to TRBJ2-1; TRBD2 agrees at 10 bases. The CDR3 has 15 amino acids. CDR1 is SGHVS and CDR2 is FNYEAQ in the germline V gene. V lost 5 bases, J lost 3 bases, and 4 bases stayed unmatched. The CDR3 reads CASSTGTSVYNEQFF. For the CDR3, the DNA is TGTGCCAGCAGCACCGGGACTAGCGTCTACAATGAGCAGTTCTTC.

This clone was seen just once. V and J are TRBV5-4 and TRBJ1-1, with 10 bases lining up with TRBD1. The CDR3 is 15 residues long. From germline, CDR1 is SGHNT and CDR2 YYREEE (reference sequence). V shed 4 bases, J shed 2 bases, and the junction held 5 bases outside the gene matches. The CDR3 nucleotides are TGTGCCAGCAGCCCTAGACAGGGGGCAAACACTGAAGCTTTCTTT. Translated: CASSPRQGANTEAFF. Variable domain in full (rest from reference TRBV5-4 and TRBJ1-1): ETGVTQSPTHLIKTRGQQVTLRCSSQSGHNTVSWYQQALGQGPQFIFQYYREEENGRGNFPPRFSGLQFPNYSSELNVNALELDDSALYLCASSPRQGANTEAFFGQGTRLTVV.

This clone is labeled as medium-sized. The chain links TRBV28 to TRBJ2-7; 10 nucleotides align to TRBD2. The germline V gene encodes CDR1 MDHEN and CDR2 SYDVKM. Trimming took 7 bases from V and 0 from J; bases not matched to a gene: 6. The CDR3 runs 15 residues. The CDR3 sequence: CASTTTSGFSYEQYF. CDR3 DNA: TGTGCCAGCACCACGACTAGCGGGTTCTCCTACGAGCAGTACTTC.

The genes are TRBV5-1 and TRBJ2-1, with 8 bases lining up with TRBD2. There are 13 residues in the CDR3. CDR1 is SGHRS, CDR2 YFSETQ, per germline. V shed 4 bases and J 14 bases; nucleotides not matched to a gene: 11. The CDR3 here is CASSTKTSEREFF. The CDR3 DNA reads TGCGCCAGCAGCACGAAGACTAGCGAGAGGGAGTTCTTC.

The genes are TRBV5-6 and TRBJ2-1; D may be TRBD2 (6 bases). The CDR3 is 17 amino acids. Germline CDR1 is SGHDT and CDR2 is YYEEEE. With 2 bases removed from V and 0 bases from J, the gap between germline ends came to 15 bases. Here the CDR3 reads CASSLFRDSSSYNEQFF. Written as DNA, the CDR3 is TGTGCCAGCAGCTTATTCCGGGACTCGAGCTCCTACAATGAGCAGTTCTTC.

The rearrangement uses TRBV5-1 and TRBJ2-2, with D maybe TRBD1 (6 bases). Per the germline V gene, CDR1 is SGHRS and CDR2 is YFSETQ. The CDR3 consists of 14 residues. V lost 1 base and J 4 bases, leaving 8 bases between the germline ends. The CDR3: CASSLWDTTGELFF. CDR3 sequence (DNA): TGCGCCAGCAGCTTGTGGGACACCACCGGGGAGCTGTTTTTT.

This clone occurred once. The chain links TRBV7-2 to TRBJ2-2, with 8 nucleotides matching TRBD2. This CDR3 region has 16 residues. V shed 1 base, J shed 6 bases, and the junction held 7 bases outside the gene matches. Germline CDR1 and CDR2: SGHTA and FQGNSA. CDR3 nucleotide sequence: TGTGCCAGCAGCTTAGTTTCTGCGGGAGGAGCCGGGGAGCTGTTTTTT. Encoded protein: CASSLVSAGGAGELFF. Full variable domain (outside the CDR3, taken from reference TRBV7-2 and TRBJ2-2): GAGVSQSPSNKVTEKGKDVELRCDPISGHTALYWYRQSLGQGLEFLIYFQGNSAPDKSGLPSDRFSAERTGGSVSTLTIQRTQQEDSAVYLCASSLVSAGGAGELFFGEGSRLTVL.

The chain has TRBV4-3 and TRBJ2-7, with D perhaps matching TRBD1 (6 bases). Trimming stripped 0 bases from V and 5 bases from J, with 20 bases between. This CDR3 region has 17 residues. The germline CDR1 and CDR2 sequences are LGHNA and YSLEER. The chain's CDR3 is CASSQDGLGHPPDEQYF. CDR3 sequence (DNA): TGCGCCAGCAGCCAAGATGGCCTGGGACACCCACCCGACGAGCAGTACTTC.

This sequence joins TRBV25-1 and TRBJ2-1; 7 nucleotides agree with TRBD2. This CDR3 is built from 14 residues. V lost 6 bases and J lost 8; bases outside the gene matches: 10. Germline V CDR1 and CDR2: MGHDK, SYGVNS. CDR3 loop: CASSLAVLFDEQFF. The CDR3 region has the DNA TGTGCCAGCAGCCTAGCGGTCCTCTTTGATGAGCAGTTCTTC.

This clone appeared a few times. The V call is TRBV7-2, the J call TRBJ2-5, with D possibly TRBD2 on 7 matching bases. Trimming shortened V by 0 bases and J by 3 bases, and 11 bases separated the two germline ends. Germline CDR1 and CDR2: SGHTA and FQGNSA. CDR3 size: 15 residues. This chain's CDR3 is CASSLAGGAEETQYF. DNA for the CDR3: TGTGCCAGCAGCTTAGCTGGGGGGGCAGAAGAGACCCAGTACTTC.

The chain joins TRBV5-8 to TRBJ2-1, with 9 positions matching TRBD1. V lost 3 bases to trimming and J lost 7 bases; unmatched junction nucleotides: 8. The CDR3 has 15 residues. Germline-derived CDR1 and CDR2 are SGHTS and YDEGEE. The CDR3 coding sequence is TGTGCCAGCAGCTCTTGGTACAGGGGGCATAATGAGCAGTTCTTC. This gives the protein CASSSWYRGHNEQFF.

This rearrangement joins TRBV29-1 to TRBJ1-5, with 11 positions matching TRBD1. Trimming cost V 6 bases and J 2 bases; bases outside gene matches: 3. Germline CDR1 reads SQVTM; CDR2 reads ANQGSEA. The CDR3 extends over 14 amino acids. The CDR3 region is CSVWDRGGNQPQHF. The CDR3 DNA sequence: TGCAGCGTCTGGGACAGGGGGGGCAATCAGCCCCAGCATTTT.

The genes are TRBV15 and TRBJ2-5; 16 bases are a match to TRBD2. The CDR3 contains 16 residues. V lost 3 bases, J lost 4 bases, and 2 bases stayed unmatched. CDR1 LNHNV and CDR2 YYDKDF come from the germline V gene (reference sequence). The CDR3 DNA follows: TGTGCCACCAGCAGGGGACTAGCGGGAGGGCCAGAGACCCAGTACTTC. This encodes CATSRGLAGGPETQYF.

This clone was counted a few times. V is TRBV30 and J is TRBJ1-5; D unclear. The CDR3 runs 13 residues. Germline V gene sequence: CDR1 GTSNPN, CDR2 SVGIG (reference sequence). Trimming cost V 0 bases and J 5 bases, with 8 bases left between them. CDR3 protein: CAWSVQDDQPQHF. DNA for the CDR3: TGTGCCTGGAGTGTTCAGGATGATCAGCCCCAGCATTTT.

The chain employs TRBV9 and TRBJ1-1; no firm D call. The V gene lost 0 bases and the J gene lost 5 bases, with 11 bases spanning the gap. Germline lookup yields CDR1 SGDLS and CDR2 YYNGEE. The CDR3 runs 14 residues. CDR3 protein: CASSVGGSRTEAFF. DNA of the CDR3: TGTGCCAGCAGCGTAGGCGGGAGCAGGACTGAAGCTTTCTTT.

This sequence joins TRBV13 and TRBJ2-2; TRBD2 is a possible D gene (5 bases). CDR1 PRHDT and CDR2 FYEKMQ come from the germline V gene (reference sequence). The CDR3 is made up of 14 amino acids. Trimming removed 5 bases from V and 0 bases from J, with 7 bases in between. The CDR3 region is CASSKGANTGELFF. Written as DNA, the CDR3 is TGTGCCAGCAGCAAGGGAGCGAACACCGGGGAGCTGTTTTTT.

The chain combines TRBV11-1 with TRBJ1-1; TRBD1 matches at 10 bases. The V segment lost 5 bases and the J segment 4 bases; nucleotides outside the gene matches: 4. The CDR3 runs 14 residues. Per the germline V gene, CDR1 is SGHAT and CDR2 is FQDESV (reference sequence). CDR3 amino acids: CASSIGDRGTEAFF. The CDR3 DNA reads as TGTGCCAGCAGCATAGGGGACAGGGGCACTGAAGCTTTCTTT.

The V call is TRBV5-8, the J call TRBJ1-4; 8 nucleotides line up with TRBD1. The CDR3 is 14 amino acids. The ends lost 10 bases at V and 3 bases at J; junction bases unmatched: 8. Germline V gene sequence: CDR1 SGHTS, CDR2 YDEGEE. The CDR3 DNA follows: TGTGCCCGTGCGGACAGGGTGGCTAATGAAAAACTGTTTTTT. Amino acids: CARADRVANEKLFF.

V gene TRBV7-2 combines with J gene TRBJ1-2, with 7 nucleotides matching TRBD1. V lost 8 bases to trimming and J lost 7 bases; unmatched junction nucleotides: 10. This CDR3 has 13 residues. Per the germline V gene, CDR1 is SGHTA and CDR2 is FQGNSA. The CDR3 bases are TGTGCCAGCCAGGGGGGCAGGGTTAGTGGCTACACCTTC. Amino acids: CASQGGRVSGYTF.

The chain's CDR3 is CASSPRNQGPYYGYTF. The CDR3 DNA is TGTGCCAGCTCACCGAGGAATCAGGGGCCCTACTATGGCTACACCTTC. The chain carries TRBV18 and TRBJ1-2; perhaps TRBD1 as D (6 bases). Trimming stripped 3 bases from V and 3 bases from J, with 17 bases between. Germline values: CDR1 KGHSH, CDR2 LQKENI. CDR3 length equals 16 residues.